Each of the 8 T cell receptor beta chains below was sequenced from the same sample in a study of blood T cell repertoires in COVID-19. The method was immunoSEQ multiplex PCR; TCRdb's version includes in-frame clones alone and lacks a portion of them. The sample contains around 300,000 clones, roughly 85% of which appear only once. The specimen sequenced was PBMCs or T cells enriched from blood (not recorded which). Receptors originate from a woman aged 40 to 50 who had recovered from COVID-19.

CDR3 in amino acids: CSASQTGTNEKLFF. The CDR3 DNA reads as TGCAGTGCTAGTCAGACAGGAACTAATGAAAAACTGTTTTTT. The V gene is TRBV20-1, the J gene TRBJ1-4; possible D gene TRBD1, 6 bases. The CDR3 is 14 residues long. CDR1 and CDR2 (germline): DFQATT, SNEGSKA (reference sequence). Deletions cut 3 bases from V and 1 base from J, with 9 bases between.

The CDR3 sequence is CASSPLDRDGYTF. CDR3 sequence (DNA): TGCGCCAGCAGCCCACTCGACAGGGATGGCTACACCTTC. The V gene is TRBV5-1, the J gene TRBJ1-2, with 7 bases lining up with TRBD1. Germline V lookup: CDR1 SGHRS, CDR2 YFSETQ. With V trimmed by 4 bases and J by 6 bases, 6 bases remained unmatched. The CDR3 loop spans 13 amino acids.

This clone was observed a few times. The rearrangement joins TRBV29-1 to TRBJ1-2; TRBD1 is a possible D gene (5 bases). V was shortened by 2 bases and J by 6 bases, with 7 bases between the two germline ends. The CDR3 sequence is 11 residues long. The germline CDR1 and CDR2 sequences are SQVTM and ANQGSEA. CDR3: CSVERGNGYTF. In nucleotides, the CDR3 is TGCAGCGTTGAACGGGGGAATGGCTACACCTTC.

The rearrangement links TRBV19 to TRBJ2-4, with a possible D match to TRBD1 (6 bases). Trimming pared 5 bases from V and 0 bases from J, leaving 14 bases between. Germline CDR1 and CDR2: LNHDA and SQIVND (reference sequence). The length of the CDR3 is 16 residues. CDR3 amino acids: CASSAYREEAKNIQYF. The CDR3 DNA sequence: TGTGCCAGTAGTGCATACAGGGAAGAAGCCAAAAACATTCAGTACTTC.

This chain uses TRBV3-1 (or the pseudogene TRBV3-2) with TRBJ2-1; 8 nucleotides line up with TRBD2. Unmatched junction bases numbered 13, after V lost 4 bases and J lost 5 bases. The CDR3 has 17 amino acids. CDR1 and CDR2 from the germline V gene are LGHDT and YNNKEL (reference sequence). CDR3 sequence (DNA): TGTGCCAGCAGCCCAGGGGTTGCGGGAGGATACCACAATGAGCAGTTCTTC. Translation: CASSPGVAGGYHNEQFF.

A few counts support this clone. CDR3 region: CASSLDGGSVERDTQYF. Here the CDR3 DNA reads TGTGCCAGCAGCTTGGACGGCGGGAGCGTCGAAAGAGATACGCAGTATTTT. The chain joins TRBV5-4 to TRBJ2-3; 7 bases are shared with TRBD2. Trimming at V came to 0 bases and at J to 5 bases, leaving 12 bases not matched to a gene. This CDR3 comprises 17 residues. The germline V gene encodes CDR1 SGHNT and CDR2 YYREEE (reference sequence). The whole variable domain, remainder taken from reference TRBV5-4 and TRBJ2-3, is ETGVTQSPTHLIKTRGQQVTLRCSSQSGHNTVSWYQQALGQGPQFIFQYYREEENGRGNFPPRFSGLQFPNYSSELNVNALELDDSALYLCASSLDGGSVERDTQYFGPGTRLTVL.

This clone has a handful of counts. The chain recombines TRBV19 with TRBJ2-5; the D gene is possibly TRBD2 (5 bases). The CDR3 is made up of 14 amino acids. Germline assignment: CDR1 LNHDA and CDR2 SQIVND (reference sequence). V was shortened by 5 bases and J by 2 bases, with 12 bases between the two germline ends. Written as DNA, the CDR3 is TGTGCCAGTAGTCCCCGGGGTATTCAAGAGACCCAGTACTTC. Protein product: CASSPRGIQETQYF.

This clone appeared a single time. The J gene is TRBJ2-1, the V gene TRBV7-3, with unresolved D. Deletions cut 4 bases from V and 6 bases from J, with 10 bases between. The CDR3 is 13 amino acids. Per the germline V gene, CDR1 is SGHTA and CDR2 is FQGTGA. The CDR3 DNA reads TGTGCCAGCAGCTCCTCCCCCCTCAATGAGCAGTTCTTC. The encoded protein is CASSSSPLNEQFF. Combining the CDR3 with reference TRBV7-3 and TRBJ2-1 gives the whole variable domain GAGVSQTPSNKVTEKGKYVELRCDPISGHTALYWYRQSLGQGPEFLIYFQGTGAADDSGLPNDRFFAVRPEGSVSTLKIQRTERGDSAVYLCASSSSPLNEQFFGPGTRLTVL.